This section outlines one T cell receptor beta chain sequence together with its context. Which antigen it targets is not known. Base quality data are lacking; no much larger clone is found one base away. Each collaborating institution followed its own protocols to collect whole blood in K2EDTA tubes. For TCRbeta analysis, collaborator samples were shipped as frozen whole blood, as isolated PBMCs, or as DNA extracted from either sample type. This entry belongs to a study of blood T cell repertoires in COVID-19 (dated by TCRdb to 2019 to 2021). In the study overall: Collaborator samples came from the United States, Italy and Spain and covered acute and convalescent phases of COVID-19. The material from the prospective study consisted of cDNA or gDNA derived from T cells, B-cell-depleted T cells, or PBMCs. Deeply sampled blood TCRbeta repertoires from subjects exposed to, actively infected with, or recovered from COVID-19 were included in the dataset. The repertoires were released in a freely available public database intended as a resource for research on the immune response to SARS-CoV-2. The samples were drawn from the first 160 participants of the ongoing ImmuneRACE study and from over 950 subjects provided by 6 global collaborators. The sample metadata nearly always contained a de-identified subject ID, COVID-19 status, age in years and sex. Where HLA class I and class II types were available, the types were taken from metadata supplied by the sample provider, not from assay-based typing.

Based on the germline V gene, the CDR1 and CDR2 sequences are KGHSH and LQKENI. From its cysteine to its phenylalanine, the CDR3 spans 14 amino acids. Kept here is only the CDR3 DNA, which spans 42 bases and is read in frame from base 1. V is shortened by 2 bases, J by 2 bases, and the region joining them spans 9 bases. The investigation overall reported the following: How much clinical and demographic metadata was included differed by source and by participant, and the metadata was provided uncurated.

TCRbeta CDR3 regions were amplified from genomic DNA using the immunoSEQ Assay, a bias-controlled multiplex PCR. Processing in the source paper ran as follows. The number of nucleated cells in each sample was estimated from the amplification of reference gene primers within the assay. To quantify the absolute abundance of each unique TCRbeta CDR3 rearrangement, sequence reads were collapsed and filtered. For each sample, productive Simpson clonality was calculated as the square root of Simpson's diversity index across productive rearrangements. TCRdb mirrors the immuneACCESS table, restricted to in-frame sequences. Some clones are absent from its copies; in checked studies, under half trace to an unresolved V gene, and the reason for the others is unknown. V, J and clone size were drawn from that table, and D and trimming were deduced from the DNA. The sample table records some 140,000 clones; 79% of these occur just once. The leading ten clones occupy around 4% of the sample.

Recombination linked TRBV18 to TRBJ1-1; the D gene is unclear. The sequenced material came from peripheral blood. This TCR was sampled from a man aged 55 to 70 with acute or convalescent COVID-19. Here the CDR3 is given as CASSPIRQNTEAFF. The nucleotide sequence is TGTGCCAGCTCACCAATTAGACAAAACACTGAAGCTTTCTTT.